The next 4 T cell receptor beta chains were all read from a single sample in a study of blood T cell repertoires in COVID-19. Libraries were prepared by immunoSEQ multiplex PCR; TCRdb keeps only in-frame clonotypes and omits some of them. The sample records around 130,000 clones, about 75% being singletons. Source material: peripheral blood. Receptors originate from a man of 80 years or more with acute or convalescent COVID-19.

V and J are TRBV28 and TRBJ2-3; D may be TRBD1 (5 bases). This CDR3 is 16 amino acids long. CDR1 MDHEN and CDR2 SYDVKM come from the germline V gene. V lost 2 bases and J lost 0, with 12 bases in between. Written as DNA, the CDR3 is TGTGCCAGCAGTTTAGTCGCGACAGTTAGCACAGATACGCAGTATTTT. Encoded protein: CASSLVATVSTDTQYF. Full variable domain (remainder filled in from reference TRBV28 and TRBJ2-3): DVKVTQSSRYLVKRTGEKVFLECVQDMDHENMFWYRQDPGLGLRLIYFSYDVKMKEKGDIPEGYSVSREKKERFSLILESASTNQTSMYLCASSLVATVSTDTQYFGPGTRLTVL.

V gene TRBV4-1 combines with J gene TRBJ1-6; possibly TRBD1 for D (6 bases). CDR1 is MGHRA, CDR2 YSYEKL, per germline. V was shortened by 4 bases and J by 2 bases, with 9 bases between the two germline ends. The CDR3 covers 15 residues. The CDR3 coding sequence is TGCGCCAGCAGCCTCGGACAGCCCTATAATTCACCCCTCCACTTT. This translates into CASSLGQPYNSPLHF.

The rearrangement links TRBV19 to TRBJ1-6; maybe TRBD1 (6 bases). The CDR3 consists of 13 residues. Germline V gene lookup returns CDR1 LNHDA and CDR2 SQIVND (reference sequence). V lost 7 bases to trimming and J lost 7 bases, with 11 bases between them. The CDR3 region is CASKRDKNSPLHF. In DNA, the CDR3 is TGTGCCAGTAAGAGGGACAAAAATTCACCCCTCCACTTT.

The chain is built from TRBV12-3 or TRBV12-4 and TRBJ2-1; unclear D gene. The CDR3 sequence is 13 residues long. The germline V and J ends were trimmed by 5 bases and 9 bases, with 14 bases remaining between them. CDR3 sequence: CASSRSPSGEQFF. The CDR3 coding sequence is TGTGCCAGCAGTAGATCCCCATCGGGTGAGCAGTTCTTC.